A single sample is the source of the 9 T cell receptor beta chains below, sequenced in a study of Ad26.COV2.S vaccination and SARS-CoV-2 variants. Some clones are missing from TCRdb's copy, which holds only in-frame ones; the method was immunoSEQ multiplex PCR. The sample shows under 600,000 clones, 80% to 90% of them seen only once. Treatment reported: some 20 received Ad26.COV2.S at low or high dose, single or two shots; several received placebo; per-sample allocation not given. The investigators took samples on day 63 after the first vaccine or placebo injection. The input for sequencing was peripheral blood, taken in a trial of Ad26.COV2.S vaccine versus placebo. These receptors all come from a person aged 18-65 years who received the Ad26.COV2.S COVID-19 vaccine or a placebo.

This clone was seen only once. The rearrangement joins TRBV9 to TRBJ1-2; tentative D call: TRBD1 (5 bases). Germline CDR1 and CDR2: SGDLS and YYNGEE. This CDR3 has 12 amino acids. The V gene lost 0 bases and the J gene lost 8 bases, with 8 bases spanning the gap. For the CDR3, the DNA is TGTGCCAGCAGCGTAGTTGGGGGAGGCTACACCTTC. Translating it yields CASSVVGGGYTF.

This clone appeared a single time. CDR3: CASSLVTGVGLEKLFF. The CDR3 DNA reads as TGTGCCAGCAGCCTGGTCACAGGGGTAGGTCTCGAAAAACTGTTTTTT. The rearrangement links TRBV7-9 to TRBJ1-4; 7 bases map to TRBD1. Trimming took 5 bases from V and 8 from J; bases not matched to a gene: 14. The CDR3 runs 16 residues. The germline V gene encodes CDR1 SEHNR and CDR2 FQNEAQ (reference sequence).

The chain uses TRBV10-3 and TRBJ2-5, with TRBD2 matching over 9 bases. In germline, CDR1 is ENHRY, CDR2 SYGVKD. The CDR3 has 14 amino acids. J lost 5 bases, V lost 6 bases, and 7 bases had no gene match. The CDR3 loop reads CAISRGTSTETQYF. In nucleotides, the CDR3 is TGTGCCATCAGCCGGGGGACTAGCACGGAGACCCAGTACTTC.

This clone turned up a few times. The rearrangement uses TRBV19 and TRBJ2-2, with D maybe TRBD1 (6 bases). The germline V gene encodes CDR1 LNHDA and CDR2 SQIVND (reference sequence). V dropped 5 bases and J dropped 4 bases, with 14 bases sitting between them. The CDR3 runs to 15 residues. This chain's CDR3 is CASSLGGYGTGELFF. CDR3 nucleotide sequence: TGTGCCAGTAGTCTAGGGGGATATGGCACCGGGGAGCTGTTTTTT.

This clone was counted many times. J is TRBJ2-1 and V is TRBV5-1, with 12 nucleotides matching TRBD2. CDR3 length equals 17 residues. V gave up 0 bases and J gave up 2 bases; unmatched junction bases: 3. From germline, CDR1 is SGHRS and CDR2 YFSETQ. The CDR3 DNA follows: TGCGCCAGCAGCTTGGAATCTAGCGGGGGGGCCTACAATGAGCAGTTCTTC. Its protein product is CASSLESSGGAYNEQFF. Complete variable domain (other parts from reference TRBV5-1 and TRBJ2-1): KAGVTQTPRYLIKTRGQQVTLSCSPISGHRSVSWYQQTPGQGLQFLFEYFSETQRNKGNFPGRFSGRQFSNSRSEMNVSTLELGDSALYLCASSLESSGGAYNEQFFGPGTRLTVL.

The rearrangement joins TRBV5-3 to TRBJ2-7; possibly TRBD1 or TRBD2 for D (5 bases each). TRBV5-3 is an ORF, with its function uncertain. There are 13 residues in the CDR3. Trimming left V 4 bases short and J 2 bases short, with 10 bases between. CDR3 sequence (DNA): TGTGCCAGAAGCCCGGGACGTACCTACGAGCAGTACTTC. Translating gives CARSPGRTYEQYF.

The CDR3 protein is CASSLERGQLEQNTEAFF. For the CDR3, the DNA is TGTGCCAGCAGCTTAGAAAGGGGACAGCTGGAACAGAACACTGAAGCTTTCTTT. The V gene is TRBV7-9, the J gene TRBJ1-1; 7 bases line up with TRBD1. V shed 1 base and J 1 base; nucleotides not matched to a gene: 12. This CDR3 comprises 18 residues. CDR1 is SEHNR, CDR2 FQNEAQ, per germline (reference sequence).

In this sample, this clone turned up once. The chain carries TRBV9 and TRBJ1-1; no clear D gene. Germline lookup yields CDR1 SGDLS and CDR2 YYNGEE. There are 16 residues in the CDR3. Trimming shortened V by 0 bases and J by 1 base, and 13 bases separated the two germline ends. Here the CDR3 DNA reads TGTGCCAGCAGCGTAGCTTTGGCCTCTCCGAACACTGAAGCTTTCTTT. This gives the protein CASSVALASPNTEAFF.

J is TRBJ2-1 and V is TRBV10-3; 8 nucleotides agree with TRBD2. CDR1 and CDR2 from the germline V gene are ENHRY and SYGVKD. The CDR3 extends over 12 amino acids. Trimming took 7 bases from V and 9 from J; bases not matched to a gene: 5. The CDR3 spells CAITGRAGEQFF. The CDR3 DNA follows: TGTGCCATCACCGGGAGGGCAGGTGAGCAGTTCTTC.